The text below deals with one T cell receptor beta chain. Per the original data handling: Quantification of nucleated cells was approximated via reference gene primer amplification. Here immunoSEQ multiplex PCR was the method, and the copy in TCRdb shows in-frame clones only, minus some. That table gives V, J and clone size, and the DNA gave D and trimming. Of 380,000 or so clones in the sample, about 90% are singletons; the top ten hold approximately 1.2%. This entry comes from a study of blood T cell repertoires in COVID-19. Study context: Acute and convalescent COVID-19 specimens originated in the United States, Italy and Spain. PBMCs, B-cell-depleted T cells, or T cells were the source of the cDNA or gDNA that made up the material.

The V end was cut by 6 bases, the J end by 1 base, with 14 bases between. The CDR3 spans 16 residues. Looked up from germline, CDR1 is KGHDR and CDR2 is SFDVKD. The receptor comes from a middle-aged man with acute or convalescent COVID-19. This sequence joins TRBV24-1 and TRBJ2-2; D is possibly TRBD1 (5 bases). Sequencing input: peripheral blood. The CDR3 loop is CATSSDQGLNTGELFF. The CDR3 DNA reads as TGTGCCACCAGTAGTGATCAGGGCCTGAACACCGGGGAGCTGTTTTTT.